The rows below give T cell receptor beta chains drawn from one sample of a study of cytomegalovirus exposure and HLA in healthy donors. TCRdb keeps only in-frame clones here, not all; method: immunoSEQ multiplex PCR. The table has some 200,000 clones, approximately 80% seen once. Material: PBMCs. These receptor sequences come from a female donor in good health and CMV-seronegative. Each CDR3 is given with its conserved first and last residue. A D gene is named only where the DNA matches it firmly. Only part of the rows carry a size: once, few, many, or a class if the clone is expanded.

-	TRBV2	TRBD2	TRBJ2-1	CASSEDRGGASGSNEQFF	TGTGCCAGCAGTGAAGATAGGGGGGGGGCTAGCGGGAGCAATGAGCAGTTCTTC
-	TRBV6-6	TRBD2	TRBJ2-7	CASSPTSGGANYEQYF	TGTGCCAGCAGCCCAACTAGCGGGGGGGCCAACTACGAGCAGTACTTC
-	TRBV7-8	-	TRBJ2-1	CASSQEQGLGSEQFF	TGTGCCAGCAGCCAGGAACAGGGATTGGGTAGTGAGCAGTTCTTC
-	TRBV29-1	-	TRBJ2-7	CSVRAGTIYEQYF	TGCAGCGTCAGGGCAGGGACAATCTACGAGCAGTACTTC
-	TRBV14	TRBD2	TRBJ2-3	CASSFSGRDEDTQYF	TGTGCCAGCAGCTTTAGCGGGAGGGACGAAGATACGCAGTATTTT
-	TRBV30	TRBD2	TRBJ2-3	CAWSGPSGAVGGRGGTQYF	TGTGCCTGGAGCGGGCCTTCGGGTGCCGTGGGGGGGCGGGGGGGTACGCAGTATTTT
once	TRBV15	-	TRBJ2-3	CATSRVGNPVADTQYF	TGTGCCACCAGCAGAGTCGGGAATCCTGTTGCAGATACGCAGTATTTT
-	TRBV14	-	TRBJ2-7	CASSRGAKLREQYF	TGTGCCAGCAGCCGCGGAGCTAAGCTGCGCGAGCAGTACTTC
once	TRBV11-3	TRBD2	TRBJ2-1	CASSLDGRSGGRSYNEQFF	TGTGCCAGCAGCTTAGATGGGAGAAGCGGGGGGCGCTCCTACAATGAGCAGTTCTTC
-	TRBV7-6	-	TRBJ1-5	CASSVGRNQPQHF	TGTGCCAGCAGCGTAGGGAGGAATCAGCCCCAGCATTTT
-	TRBV15	-	TRBJ2-1	CATSRVFLAGNEQFF	TGTGCCACCAGCAGAGTATTCCTAGCTGGCAATGAGCAGTTCTTC
-	TRBV7-8	-	TRBJ2-7	CASSLDFRTDTYEQYF	TGTGCCAGCAGCTTAGACTTCAGGACGGACACCTACGAGCAGTACTTC
-	TRBV29-1	TRBD1	TRBJ1-1	CSVEEVGQKAEAFF	TGCAGCGTTGAAGAAGTGGGACAGAAAGCTGAAGCTTTCTTT
-	TRBV9	TRBD1	TRBJ2-1	CASSVAGQAYNEQFF	TGTGCCAGCAGCGTAGCGGGACAGGCCTACAATGAGCAGTTCTTC
-	TRBV7-9	TRBD2	TRBJ2-5	CASSLGTSGKETQYF	TGTGCCAGCAGCTTAGGGACTAGCGGAAAAGAGACCCAGTACTTC
-	TRBV27	-	TRBJ2-7	CASSSGLSYEQYF	TGTGCCAGCAGTTCAGGACTCTCCTACGAGCAGTACTTC
-	TRBV27	-	TRBJ1-2	CASSLSPGHNGYTF	TGTGCCAGCAGTTTATCCCCAGGGCATAATGGCTACACCTTC
-	TRBV7-2	TRBD1	TRBJ2-3	CASSGQGYGDTQYF	TGTGCCAGCAGCGGACAGGGGTATGGGGATACGCAGTATTTT